A single sample is the source of the 11 T cell receptor beta chains below, sequenced in a study of monozygotic twins with inflammatory bowel disease. TCRdb reprocessed the 5' RACE reads, with one entry per CDR3 protein and no DNA. This sample's clone table lists around 400,000 distinct CDR3 sequences. The material sequenced was blood. The receptors stem from a human donor with ulcerative colitis or Crohn's disease, or a healthy co-twin of an affected twin (not recorded which).

The chain uses TRBV6-5 and TRBJ2-1; TCRdb outputs TRBD1, but without DNA this stays unchecked. The CDR3 consists of 12 residues. Germline V lookup: CDR1 MNHEY, CDR2 SVGAGI. CDR3 sequence reads: CASSHHLGIGFF.

The chain employs TRBV7-2 and TRBJ2-7; no DNA is available, so the TRBD1 call from TCRdb remains unchecked. Per the germline V gene, CDR1 is SGHTA and CDR2 is FQGNSA. The CDR3 totals 14 residues. CDR3 sequence: CASSWVQGGYEQYF.

The rearrangement joins TRBV15 to TRBJ2-3. Germline V gives CDR1 LNHNV, CDR2 YYDKDF (reference sequence). The CDR3 extends over 12 amino acids. The CDR3 here is CATSRDTDTQYF.

The V call is TRBV5-1, the J call TRBJ2-5; TCRdb gives TRBD1 as the D gene, but with no DNA this cannot be confirmed. The germline CDR1 and CDR2 sequences are SGHRS and YFSETQ. There are 16 residues in the CDR3. The CDR3 reads CASSLGSRQGEETQYF.

The chain couples TRBV29-1 to TRBJ1-4. CDR1 and CDR2 from the germline V gene are SQVTM and ANQGSEA. The CDR3 runs to 14 residues. CDR3 in amino acids: CSVERGGGNEKLFF.

This chain uses TRBV7-2 with TRBJ2-1; checking the TCRdb D call of TRBD1 is not possible without DNA. The CDR3 is 16 residues long. The germline CDR1 and CDR2 sequences are SGHTA and FQGNSA. The CDR3 is CASSDNRAQSRNEQFF.

The chain combines TRBV18 with TRBJ2-7; no DNA is available, so the TRBD1 call from TCRdb remains unchecked. The CDR3 covers 14 residues. The germline V gene encodes CDR1 KGHSH and CDR2 LQKENI. The CDR3: CASSRRDRAYEQYF.

V gene TRBV5-1 combines with J gene TRBJ1-2; as DNA is missing, the TRBD1 call by TCRdb cannot be tested. Germline V gene lookup returns CDR1 SGHRS and CDR2 YFSETQ. This CDR3 has 19 amino acids. The CDR3 loop is CASSLEEARGPASNYGYTF. Full variable domain (missing parts from reference TRBV5-1 and TRBJ1-2): KAGVTQTPRYLIKTRGQQVTLSCSPISGHRSVSWYQQTPGQGLQFLFEYFSETQRNKGNFPGRFSGRQFSNSRSEMNVSTLELGDSALYLCASSLEEARGPASNYGYTFGSGTRLTVV.

The chain joins TRBV6-5 to TRBJ2-2; TCRdb designates TRBD1, a call that cannot be tested without DNA. Germline loops: CDR1 MNHEY, CDR2 SVGAGI. This CDR3 spans 13 amino acids. The CDR3 loop is CASSYPGTGELFF.

The V and J genes are TRBV6-2 or TRBV6-3 and TRBJ1-6. There are 17 residues in the CDR3. The V gene's germline CDR1 is MNHEY and CDR2 SVGEGT. The CDR3 protein is CASSHSNQRGYNSPLHF.

The chain couples TRBV7-9 to TRBJ1-5; TCRdb returns TRBD1, unconfirmable since there is no DNA. The length of the CDR3 is 15 residues. Germline V gives CDR1 SEHNR, CDR2 FQNEAQ (reference sequence). CDR3 sequence: CASSPMGQSNQPQHF.